This T cell receptor (beta chain) was retrieved from a study of T cell responses to AZD1222 COVID-19 vaccine. TCRdb keeps only in-frame clones here, not all; method: immunoSEQ multiplex PCR. Among 90,000 or so clones, nearly 90% were seen once, and the ten largest hold under 25%. General observations from the study: Spike regions recognized by vaccine-associated CD4 TCRs spanned the protein, led by 160-218 and 743-854. Scientists sampled the repertoires only once the peak T cell response had passed.

The CDR3 runs 14 residues. Germline CDR1 reads SGHDT; CDR2 reads YYEEEE. J gave up 2 bases and V 2 bases, and 3 bases lay outside the gene matches. In the case of this clone: The antigen remains unidentified.

The sequenced sample was peripheral blood, obtained on day 0 of AZD1222 vaccination. The clonotype originates from an adult in good health. The chain has TRBV5-6 and TRBJ2-5; 7 bases fit TRBD1. CDR3 amino acids: CASSFGTVQETQYF. The CDR3 DNA reads as TGTGCCAGCAGCTTCGGGACAGTGCAAGAGACCCAGTACTTC.